Sequencing of this TCR beta chain was carried out in a study of T cells after yellow fever vaccination. Study at large: Fractions with few cells were prepared using SMART-Seq v4 Ultra Low Input.

TCRdb recomputed calls from the 5' RACE reads with MiXCR, one row per CDR3 protein. The table lists 300,000 or so distinct CDR3 sequences, around 13% of them singletons, with 0.4% to 0.55% in the top ten. In its sample, this clonotype was seen many times. Trimming stripped 1 base from V and 5 bases from J, with 6 bases between. Germline-derived CDR1 and CDR2 are DFQATT and SNEGSKA (reference sequence). The CDR3 is 12 amino acids. The genes are TRBV20-1 and TRBJ2-1; D unresolved. The TCR comes from a man aged 25-45 years who received the YFV17D yellow fever vaccine. The sample was CD4+ T cells sorted from PBMCs, taken 45 days after the yellow fever booster vaccination. CDR3 sequence reads: CSARGGNNEQFF. The DNA for the CDR3 is TGCAGTGCTAGAGGCGGAAACAATGAGCAGTTCTTC.